These 14 T cell receptor beta chains share one sample of origin, sequenced in a study of blood T cell repertoires in COVID-19. Some clones are missing from TCRdb's copy, which holds only in-frame ones; the method was immunoSEQ multiplex PCR. The sample consists of about 400,000 clones, 87% of them appearing once. Sequencing used PBMCs or T cells enriched from blood (not recorded which). These TCRs come from a man between 40 and 49 years old in a cohort exposed to, infected with or recovered from COVID-19 (not recorded which).

The chain recombines TRBV15 with TRBJ2-7, with unresolved D. The CDR3 length is 15 residues. V lost 0 bases to trimming and J lost 5 bases, with 14 bases between them. CDR1 and CDR2 (germline): LNHNV, YYDKDF (reference sequence). CDR3 residues: CATSRDNAPVDEQYF. The DNA for the CDR3 is TGTGCCACCAGCAGAGATAATGCGCCTGTCGACGAGCAGTACTTC.

V and J are TRBV29-1 and TRBJ1-2; D gene unclear. This CDR3 is 14 amino acids long. The V end was cut by 7 bases, the J end by 8 bases, with 23 bases between. The germline V gene has CDR1 SQVTM and CDR2 ANQGSEA. Here the CDR3 reads CSATFSGSETGYTF. The CDR3 DNA sequence: TGCAGCGCCACATTCTCGGGTTCAGAGACGGGCTACACCTTC.

This clone appeared once. The gene calls are TRBV18 and TRBJ1-4; D perhaps matches TRBD1 (6 bases). Per germline, CDR1 KGHSH and CDR2 LQKENI. Deletions cut 5 bases from V and 2 bases from J, with 6 bases between. CDR3 length: 13 residues. CDR3 sequence: CASSRGTNEKLFF. The CDR3 DNA follows: TGTGCCAGCTCAAGGGGGACTAATGAAAAACTGTTTTTT.

The chain employs TRBV4-1 and TRBJ2-1; no clear D gene. Trimming took off 1 base at V and 4 bases at J, with 11 bases between the two ends. CDR3 size: 15 residues. Germline-derived CDR1 and CDR2 are MGHRA and YSYEKL. CDR3 region: CASSQARILYNEQFF. The CDR3 nucleotides are TGCGCCAGCAGCCAAGCCAGGATTCTGTACAATGAGCAGTTCTTC.

The CDR3, as DNA: TGTGCCAGCAGTTACCGTGGGACAGGGGCCCACGAGCAGTACTTC. Translated: CASSYRGTGAHEQYF. V and J are TRBV6-5 and TRBJ2-7; TRBD1 matches at 10 bases. V shed 2 bases and J 5 bases; nucleotides not matched to a gene: 6. The CDR3 consists of 15 residues. CDR1 is MNHEY, CDR2 SVGAGI, per germline.

The CDR3 region is CAISESSGGAYEQYF. The CDR3 bases are TGTGCCATCAGTGAGTCTTCCGGGGGGGCCTACGAGCAGTACTTC. V and J are TRBV10-3 and TRBJ2-7; 8 bases line up with TRBD2. The germline CDR1 and CDR2 sequences are ENHRY and SYGVKD. The CDR3 loop spans 15 amino acids. J lost 2 bases, V lost 0 bases, and 3 bases had no gene match.

The V gene is TRBV5-5, the J gene TRBJ2-7; D not certain. Germline loops: CDR1 SGHKS, CDR2 YYEKEE (reference sequence). There are 14 residues in the CDR3. Trimming stripped 0 bases from V and 1 base from J, with 8 bases between. The CDR3 nucleotides are TGTGCCAGCAGCTTGGGCCTAGAGTCCTACGAGCAGTACTTC. Its translation is CASSLGLESYEQYF.

This clone showed up just a few times. V and J are TRBV6-5 and TRBJ2-6; 7 bases line up with TRBD1. This CDR3 is built from 15 residues. Germline assignment: CDR1 MNHEY and CDR2 SVGAGI. V lost 6 bases to trimming and J lost 2 bases; unmatched junction nucleotides: 4. The CDR3 spells CASSRDRAGANVLTF. The CDR3 bases are TGTGCCAGCAGCCGTGACAGGGCTGGGGCCAACGTCCTGACTTTC.

The chain is built from TRBV18 and TRBJ2-7; TRBD1 matches at 8 bases. The CDR3 is made up of 14 amino acids. With 0 bases clipped from V and 5 bases from J, the junction kept 3 bases outside the gene matches. Germline loops: CDR1 KGHSH, CDR2 LQKENI. The CDR3 DNA sequence: TGTGCCAGCTCACCACCGTACAGGGGGGACGAGCAGTACTTC. This encodes CASSPPYRGDEQYF.

The chain carries TRBV28 and TRBJ2-7, with 10 bases identical to TRBD1. The junction had 8 bases not matched to a gene; V was cut back by 7 bases and J by 5 bases. The CDR3 has 14 amino acids. Germline V lookup: CDR1 MDHEN, CDR2 SYDVKM. The CDR3 reads CASKLRDRGHEQYF. Written as DNA, the CDR3 is TGTGCCAGCAAACTCCGGGACAGGGGCCACGAGCAGTACTTC. The whole variable domain, filled in from reference TRBV28 and TRBJ2-7, reads DVKVTQSSRYLVKRTGEKVFLECVQDMDHENMFWYRQDPGLGLRLIYFSYDVKMKEKGDIPEGYSVSREKKERFSLILESASTNQTSMYLCASKLRDRGHEQYFGPGTRLTVT.

This clone occurred once. The rearrangement joins TRBV19 to TRBJ1-5; 7 bases align to TRBD1. CDR1 and CDR2 from the germline V gene are LNHDA and SQIVND (reference sequence). The junction had 5 bases not matched to a gene; V was cut back by 6 bases and J by 3 bases. CDR3 length: 14 amino acids. CDR3 DNA sequence: TGTGCCAGTAGCCTCAGGGGGTCCAATCAGCCCCAGCATTTT. It encodes CASSLRGSNQPQHF.

The sample holds one count of this clone. J is TRBJ1-2 and V is TRBV18, with 9 nucleotides matching TRBD1. Trimming removed 6 bases from V and 4 bases from J; junction bases left unmatched: 3. CDR1 and CDR2 from the germline V gene are KGHSH and LQKENI. The CDR3 totals 13 residues. CDR3 nucleotides: TGTGCCAGCTCCGAGGACAGGGGCTATGGCTACACCTTC. Protein product: CASSEDRGYGYTF. Full variable domain (outside the CDR3, taken from reference TRBV18 and TRBJ1-2): NAGVMQNPRHLVRRRGQEARLRCSPMKGHSHVYWYRQLPEEGLKFMVYLQKENIIDESGMPKERFSAEFPKEGPSILRIQQVVRGDSAAYFCASSEDRGYGYTFGSGTRLTVV.

The V call is TRBV30, the J call TRBJ1-2; D unresolved. The CDR3 totals 12 residues. CDR1 GTSNPN and CDR2 SVGIG come from the germline V gene (reference sequence). The V and J ends lost 4 bases and 8 bases respectively, with 14 bases between them. DNA of the CDR3: TGTGCCTGGACCGAGGAGGCAGAGGGCTACACCTTC. Its protein product is CAWTEEAEGYTF.

This rearrangement joins TRBV7-9 to TRBJ2-1, with 7 positions matching TRBD2. The germline CDR1 and CDR2 sequences are SEHNR and FQNEAQ (reference sequence). There are 15 residues in the CDR3. V lost 2 bases to trimming and J lost 4 bases; unmatched junction nucleotides: 5. The CDR3 region is CASSLLAGEYNEQFF. For the CDR3, the DNA is TGTGCCAGCAGCTTATTGGCGGGGGAATACAATGAGCAGTTCTTC.